Listed here is a single T cell receptor (beta chain). The sorted-subset replicate PCRs were given around 200 ng DNA, which is around 29,000 T cell genomes. Clones were read by immunoSEQ multiplex PCR, and TCRdb kept only the in-frame ones, dropping some. The sample records about 2 million clones, about 94% being singletons. This record belongs to a study of shared clonotypes between healthy human individuals. Whole-study context: The donor group consisted of two women and three men, aged 18 to 49.

Germline values: CDR1 SEHNR, CDR2 FQNEAQ (reference sequence). The CDR3 extends over 17 amino acids. J lost 4 bases, V lost 4 bases, and 11 bases had no gene match. Only CD45RO-negative cells positively selected for CCR7 counted as naive CD8 cells, so terminally differentiated effector memory CD45RA+ cells were excluded. This TCR derives from a man younger than 30 in good health. The chain combines TRBV7-9 with TRBJ2-2; 8 nucleotides line up with TRBD2. Source material: naive CD8+ T cells sorted from blood. The CDR3 reads CASSSTSGSVGTGELFF. The CDR3 DNA reads as TGTGCCAGCAGCTCAACTAGCGGATCGGTGGGCACCGGGGAGCTGTTTTTT.